Detailed here is one TCR beta chain. Indicated time point: newly diagnosed GD, antithyroid drugs for less than 3 months. From RNA extracted from PBMCs, the TCR library was made. This CDR3 has 15 amino acids. V was clipped by 3 bases and J by 0 bases, with 9 bases between them. In germline, CDR1 is LNHDA, CDR2 SQIVND (reference sequence). Researchers made TCR beta libraries by using iRepertoire HTBI primers and running Arm-PCR on CDR3 regions. MiXCR, applied by TCRdb to the multiplex PCR reads, yields one record per CDR3 protein. The repertoire holds around 360,000 distinct CDR3 sequences, with around 15% as singletons. The sample is drawn from a study of regulatory T cells in long-lasting Graves disease. The same data also contributed to another study, on T cells in Graves' hyperthyroidism and ophthalmopathy. That paper adds: In patients aged 18 to 65, hyperthyroidism was newly diagnosed, with duration under 2 months.

This sequence joins TRBV19 and TRBJ1-3; D gene uncertain. The sequencing used peripheral blood mononuclear cells (PBMCs), collected at new diagnosis, from a patient treated with antithyroid drugs. The receptor's source is a woman aged 18-29 years with Graves disease. The DNA for the CDR3 is TGTGCCAGTAGTATTACAGCGTTCTCTGGAAACACCATATATTTT. This codes for CASSITAFSGNTIYF.